The following is a T cell receptor beta chain sequence with its context. This sample was taken from a study of blood T cell repertoires in COVID-19. Overall study context: Specimens from acute and convalescent COVID-19 originated in the United States, Italy and Spain. Sample material is recorded as cDNA or gDNA derived from T cells, B-cell-depleted T cells, or PBMCs.

V trimming: 0 bases; J trimming: 3 bases; junction bases outside the gene matches: 6. CDR1 is LGHNA and CDR2 is YSLEER in the germline V gene. The CDR3 length is 17 residues. As handled by the study authors: The assay estimated nucleated cells by amplifying reference gene primers. Assay used: immunoSEQ multiplex PCR; TCRdb lists only in-frame clones, some missing. That table is the source of V, J and clone size, and D and trimming were worked out from the DNA. The sample gives about 81,000 clones, over 75% of which show up once; 12% is in the top ten. The rearrangement links TRBV4-3 to TRBJ2-1, with 9 bases lining up with TRBD2. The TCR sequence derives from a man between 70 and 80 years old with active or convalescent COVID-19. Sequencing was performed on peripheral blood. This CDR3 reads CASSQDRRGGVYNEQFF. Written as DNA, the CDR3 is TGCGCCAGCAGCCAAGATAGGCGGGGGGGTGTCTACAATGAGCAGTTCTTC.